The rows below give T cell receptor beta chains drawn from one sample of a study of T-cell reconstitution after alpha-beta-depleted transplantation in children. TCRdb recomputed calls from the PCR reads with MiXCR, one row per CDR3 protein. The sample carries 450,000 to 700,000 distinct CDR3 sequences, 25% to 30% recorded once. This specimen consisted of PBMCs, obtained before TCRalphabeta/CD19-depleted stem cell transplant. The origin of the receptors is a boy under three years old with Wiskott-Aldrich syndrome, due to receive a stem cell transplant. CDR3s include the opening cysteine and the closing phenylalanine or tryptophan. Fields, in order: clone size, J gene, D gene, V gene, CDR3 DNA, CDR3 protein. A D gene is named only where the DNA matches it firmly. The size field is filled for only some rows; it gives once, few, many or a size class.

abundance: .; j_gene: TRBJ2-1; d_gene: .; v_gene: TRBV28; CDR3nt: TGTGCCAGCAGCATAACGACTAGGCTTTACAATGAGCAGTTCTTC; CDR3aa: CASSITTRLYNEQFF
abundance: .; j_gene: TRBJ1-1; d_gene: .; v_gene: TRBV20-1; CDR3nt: TGCAGTGCTAGACCGAGTCCTGAAGAAGCTTTCTTT; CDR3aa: CSARPSPEEAFF
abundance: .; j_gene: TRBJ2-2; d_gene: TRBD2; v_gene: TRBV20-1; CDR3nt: TGCAGTGCTAGCCCAGCGGGGAGCACCGGGGAGCTGTTTTTT; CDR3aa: CSASPAGSTGELFF
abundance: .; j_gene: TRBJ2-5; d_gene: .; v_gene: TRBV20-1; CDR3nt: TGCAGTGCTAGCATGAGGGGGGAGACCCAGTACTTC; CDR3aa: CSASMRGETQYF
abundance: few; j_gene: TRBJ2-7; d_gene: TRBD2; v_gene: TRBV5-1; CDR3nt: TGCGCCAGCAGCACTGGACTAGCGGGAGGTATCTACGAGCAGTACTTC; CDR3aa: CASSTGLAGGIYEQYF
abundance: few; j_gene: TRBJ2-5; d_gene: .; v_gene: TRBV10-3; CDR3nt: TGTGCCATCAGTGGGGAGATGGGTGCCCAAGAGACCCAGTACTTC; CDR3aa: CAISGEMGAQETQYF
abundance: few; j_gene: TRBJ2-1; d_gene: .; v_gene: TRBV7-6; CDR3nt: TGTGCCAGCACAGCAGGAGGGTCCGGGGGTGAGCAGTTCTTC; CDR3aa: CASTAGGSGGEQFF
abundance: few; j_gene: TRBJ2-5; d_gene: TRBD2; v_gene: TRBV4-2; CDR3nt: TGTGCCAGCAGCCAAGAGGGGTTTACTAGCGCTCGTCAAGAGACCCAGTACTTC; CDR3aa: CASSQEGFTSARQETQYF
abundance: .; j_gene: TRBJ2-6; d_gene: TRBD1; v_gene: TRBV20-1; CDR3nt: TGCAGTGCCAGGACAGGGGCCTCTGGGGCCAACGTCCTGACTTTC; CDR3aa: CSARTGASGANVLTF
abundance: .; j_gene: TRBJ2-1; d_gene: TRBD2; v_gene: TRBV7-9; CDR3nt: TGTGCCAGCAGCCCGCCCTTTCGACTAGCGGGAAACAATGAGCAGTTCTTC; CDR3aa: CASSPPFRLAGNNEQFF
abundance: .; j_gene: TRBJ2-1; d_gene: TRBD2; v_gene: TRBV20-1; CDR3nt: TGCAGTGCTAGTCTGCGTCTAGCGGGAGTCAATGAGCAGTTCTTC; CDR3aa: CSASLRLAGVNEQFF
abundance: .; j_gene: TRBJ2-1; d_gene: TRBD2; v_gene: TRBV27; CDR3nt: TGTGCCAGCAGACAACTAGCGGGAAACAATGAGCAGTTCTTC; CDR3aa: CASRQLAGNNEQFF
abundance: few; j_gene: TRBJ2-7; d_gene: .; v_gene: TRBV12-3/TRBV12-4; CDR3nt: TGTGCCAGCAGACCTCCGGGCACCAGCTACGAGCAGTACTTC; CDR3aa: CASRPPGTSYEQYF
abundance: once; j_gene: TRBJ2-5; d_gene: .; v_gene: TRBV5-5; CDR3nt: TGTGCCAGCAGCTTTTGGCAAGAGACCCAGTACTTC; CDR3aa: CASSFWQETQYF
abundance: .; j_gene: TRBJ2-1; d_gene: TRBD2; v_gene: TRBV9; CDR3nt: TGTGCCAGCAGCGTAGAGGCGGGAGCTCTGCGCAATGAGCAGTTCTTC; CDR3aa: CASSVEAGALRNEQFF
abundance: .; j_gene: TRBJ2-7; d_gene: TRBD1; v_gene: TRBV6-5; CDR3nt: TGTGCCAGCAGTTACGTGTTGGGACAGGGAACCTACGAGCAGTACTTC; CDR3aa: CASSYVLGQGTYEQYF
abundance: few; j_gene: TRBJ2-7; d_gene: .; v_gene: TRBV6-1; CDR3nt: TGTGCCACTTCCCCGGGACGGTGGTCCTACGAGCAGTACTTC; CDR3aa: CATSPGRWSYEQYF
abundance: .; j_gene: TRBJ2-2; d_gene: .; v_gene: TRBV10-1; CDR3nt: TGCGCCAGCAGTGAAAAGGCGGGAACCGGGGAGCTGTTTTTT; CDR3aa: CASSEKAGTGELFF
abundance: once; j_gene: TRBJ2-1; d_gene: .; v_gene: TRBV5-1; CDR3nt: TGCGCCAGCAGCTTGGTAACAGATACCTACAATGAGCAGTTCTTC; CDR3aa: CASSLVTDTYNEQFF
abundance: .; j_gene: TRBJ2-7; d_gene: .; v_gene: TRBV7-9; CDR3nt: TGTGCCAGCAGCTTAACCGGACAGACCTACGAGCAGTACTTC; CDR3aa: CASSLTGQTYEQYF
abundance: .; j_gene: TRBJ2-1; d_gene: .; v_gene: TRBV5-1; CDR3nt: TGCGCCAGCAGCTTGGAGTTCGCTTCCAGTAATGAGCAGTTCTTC; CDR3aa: CASSLEFASSNEQFF
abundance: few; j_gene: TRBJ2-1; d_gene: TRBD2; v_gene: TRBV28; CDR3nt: TGTGCCAACAGCCCGGGTGGCGGGAGGGAGCAGTTCTTC; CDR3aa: CANSPGGGREQFF
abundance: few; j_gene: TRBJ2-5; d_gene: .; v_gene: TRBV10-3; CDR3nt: TGTGCCATCAGTGAACTAGAGGAGACCCAGTACTTC; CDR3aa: CAISELEETQYF
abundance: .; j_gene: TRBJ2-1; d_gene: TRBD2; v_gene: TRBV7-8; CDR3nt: TGTGCCAGCAGCTTAGCGTGGAGTCTAGCGGGATCTAATGAGCAGTTCTTC; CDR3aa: CASSLAWSLAGSNEQFF
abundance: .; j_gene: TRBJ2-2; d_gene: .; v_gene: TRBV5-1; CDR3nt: TGCGCCAGCAGCTTGGTCGCGGAAACGAACACCGGGGAGCTGTTTTTT; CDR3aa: CASSLVAETNTGELFF
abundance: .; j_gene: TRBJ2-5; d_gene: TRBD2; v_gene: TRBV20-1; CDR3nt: TGCAGTGCTAGCGAAAGACGAGGACTAGCGGGCCAAGAGACCCAGTACTTC; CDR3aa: CSASERRGLAGQETQYF
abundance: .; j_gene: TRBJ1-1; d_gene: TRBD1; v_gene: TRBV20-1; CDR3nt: TGCAGTGCAGGGGGCTCCACTGAAGCTTTCTTT; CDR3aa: CSAGGSTEAFF
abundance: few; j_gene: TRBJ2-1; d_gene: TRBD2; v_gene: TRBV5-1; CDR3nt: TGCGCCAGCAGCTTGCTGGCAGCGGGAGAAAATGAGCAGTTCTTC; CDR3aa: CASSLLAAGENEQFF
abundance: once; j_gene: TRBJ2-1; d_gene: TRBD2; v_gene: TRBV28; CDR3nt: TGTGCCAGCAGTTTCTCAGGGACTAGCGGGAGGGCCTATAATGAGCAGTTCTTC; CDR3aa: CASSFSGTSGRAYNEQFF
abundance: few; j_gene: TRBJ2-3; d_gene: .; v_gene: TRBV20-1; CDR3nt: TGCAGTGCTAGGAAACTCGCAGATACGCAGTATTTT; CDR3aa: CSARKLADTQYF
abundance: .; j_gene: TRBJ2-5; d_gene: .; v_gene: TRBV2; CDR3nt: TGTGCCAGCAGTAAGGACCGCACCCAAGAGACCCAGTACTTC; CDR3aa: CASSKDRTQETQYF
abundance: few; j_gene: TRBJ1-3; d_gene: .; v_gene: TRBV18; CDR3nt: TGTGCCAGCTCACCACCTCCCACCTTTGGAAACACCATATATTTT; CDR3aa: CASSPPPTFGNTIYF